These 14 T cell receptor beta chains originate from one sample sequenced in a study of cytomegalovirus exposure and HLA in healthy donors. The primer mix had 60 Vbeta and 13 Jbeta primers. Sequenced by immunoSEQ multiplex PCR; TCRdb stores in-frame clones only, minus some. The sample includes approximately 110,000 clones, approximately 78% of them seen just once. Sequenced sample: PBMCs. Every receptor here comes from a man aged 35 to 55 in good health and CMV-seronegative.

The rearrangement uses TRBV7-9 and TRBJ2-2, with 13 bases aligning to TRBD2. This CDR3 comprises 16 residues. The germline CDR1 and CDR2 sequences are SEHNR and FQNEAQ (reference sequence). V lost 5 bases and J lost 7; bases outside the gene matches: 7. The CDR3 loop is CASSGTSGAGSGELFF. The CDR3 DNA sequence: TGTGCCAGCAGCGGGACTAGCGGGGCCGGGAGCGGGGAGCTGTTTTTT.

The chain combines TRBV7-2 with TRBJ2-2, with 8 bases lining up with TRBD1. Germline trimming cut 3 bases from V and 3 bases from J; bases unmatched to any gene: 9. CDR3 length equals 17 residues. CDR1 SGHTA and CDR2 FQGNSA come from the germline V gene. Here the CDR3 reads CASSFIPGGADTGELFF. In nucleotides, the CDR3 is TGTGCCAGCAGCTTCATCCCAGGGGGCGCAGACACCGGGGAGCTGTTTTTT. The entire variable domain, with the rest obtained from reference TRBV7-2 and TRBJ2-2, is as follows: GAGVSQSPSNKVTEKGKDVELRCDPISGHTALYWYRQSLGQGLEFLIYFQGNSAPDKSGLPSDRFSAERTGGSVSTLTIQRTQQEDSAVYLCASSFIPGGADTGELFFGEGSRLTVL.

The chain links TRBV4-1 to TRBJ2-7, with D perhaps matching TRBD2 (7 bases). Trimming stripped 0 bases from V and 1 base from J, with 13 bases between. The CDR3 loop spans 16 amino acids. The V gene's germline CDR1 is MGHRA and CDR2 YSYEKL. The CDR3 loop is CASSQEGGVYSYEQYF. For the CDR3, the DNA is TGCGCCAGCAGCCAAGAAGGGGGGGTTTATTCCTACGAGCAGTACTTC.

V gene TRBV20-1 combines with J gene TRBJ1-2; the D gene is possibly TRBD1 (5 bases). The CDR3 has 11 amino acids. Trimming stripped 5 bases from V and 13 bases from J, with 17 bases between. Germline loops: CDR1 DFQATT, CDR2 SNEGSKA (reference sequence). This CDR3 is CSAGGTEAGTF. CDR3 DNA sequence: TGCAGTGCTGGCGGGACGGAGGCTGGCACCTTC.

V gene TRBV27 combines with J gene TRBJ2-5; maybe TRBD1 (5 bases). Germline CDR1 MNHEY, CDR2 SMNVEV (reference sequence). This CDR3 has 16 amino acids. V gave up 6 bases and J gave up 4 bases, with 21 bases separating them. This chain's CDR3 is CASSPFRQTGLETQYF. CDR3 DNA sequence: TGTGCCAGCAGCCCTTTCCGCCAAACAGGATTAGAGACCCAGTACTTC.

The CDR3 coding sequence is TGTGCCAGCAGTGGGGACAGGAGCTCCTACGAGCAGTACTTC. Its translation: CASSGDRSSYEQYF. This chain uses TRBV2 with TRBJ2-7; 8 bases agree with TRBD1. From germline, CDR1 is SNHLY and CDR2 FYNNEI. V gave up 4 bases and J gave up 0 bases; unmatched junction bases: 2. This CDR3 is 14 amino acids long.

This clone has only a few counts. The V and J genes are TRBV29-1 and TRBJ2-3; 7 nucleotides agree with TRBD1. The CDR3 is 14 residues long. The V gene end was trimmed by 6 bases and the J gene end by 0 bases; junction bases not matched to a gene: 6. CDR1 and CDR2 from the germline V gene are SQVTM and ANQGSEA. The CDR3 reads CSVGQDFSTDTQYF. CDR3 nucleotides: TGCAGCGTCGGACAGGACTTTAGCACAGATACGCAGTATTTT.

The rearrangement uses TRBV18 and TRBJ1-3; no reliable D call. Trimming shortened V by 2 bases and J by 7 bases, and 12 bases separated the two germline ends. The germline V gene has CDR1 KGHSH and CDR2 LQKENI. This CDR3 has 14 amino acids. CDR3 sequence reads: CASSPGGRSNTIYF. DNA for the CDR3: TGTGCCAGCTCACCAGGCGGCCGTAGTAACACCATATATTTT.

The gene calls are TRBV4-3 and TRBJ2-5; TRBD2 matches at 13 bases. The J call may not be correct, given that the DNA end is closer to TRBJ2-7. The CDR3 contains 19 residues. Looked up from germline, CDR1 is LGHNA and CDR2 is YSLEER. CDR3 amino acids: CASSQDLETSGGRPYEQYF. The CDR3 nucleotides are TGCGCCAGCAGCCAAGATCTTGAGACTAGCGGGGGGCGACCCTACGAGCAGTACTTC.

The rearrangement joins TRBV11-2 to TRBJ1-1; no firm D call. Trimming pared 5 bases from V and 2 bases from J, leaving 9 bases between. This CDR3 contains 13 residues. CDR1 and CDR2 (germline): SGHAT, FQNNGV. The CDR3: CASSATVNTEAFF. The CDR3, as DNA: TGTGCCAGCAGCGCCACTGTTAACACTGAAGCTTTCTTT.

The chain recombines TRBV19 with TRBJ1-1, with D hard to call. CDR1 is LNHDA, CDR2 SQIVND, per germline (reference sequence). This CDR3 has 13 residues. The V and J ends lost 5 bases and 5 bases respectively, with 12 bases between them. In nucleotides, the CDR3 is TGTGCCAGTAGTCTGGACTCCCGGACTGAAGCTTTCTTT. As protein: CASSLDSRTEAFF. The full variable domain, in which reference TRBV19 and TRBJ1-1 provide the parts outside the CDR3, is DGGITQSPKYLFRKEGQNVTLSCEQNLNHDAMYWYRQDPGQGLRLIYYSQIVNDFQKGDIAEGYSVSREKKESFPLTVTSAQKNPTAFYLCASSLDSRTEAFFGQGTRLTVV.

This clone came up once. The chain combines TRBV28 with TRBJ2-1; 8 positions match TRBD2. V shed 6 bases, J shed 2 bases, and the junction held 6 bases outside the gene matches. This CDR3 comprises 15 residues. CDR1 and CDR2 (germline): MDHEN, SYDVKM. DNA of the CDR3: TGTGCCAGCAGACTCTTAGCGGGAACCTACAATGAGCAGTTCTTC. As protein: CASRLLAGTYNEQFF.

V usage is TRBV11-2 and J usage is TRBJ1-1; D is ambiguous. V lost 2 bases, J lost 1 base, and 8 bases lay in between. CDR1 and CDR2 from the germline V gene are SGHAT and FQNNGV. This CDR3 is built from 14 residues. CDR3 region: CASSLTAPNTEAFF. CDR3 nucleotides: TGTGCCAGCAGCTTAACAGCCCCGAACACTGAAGCTTTCTTT.

This chain links TRBV4-3 with TRBJ2-2; the D is unclear. CDR1 and CDR2 from the germline V gene are LGHNA and YSLEER. CDR3 length: 14 residues. V lost 4 bases, J lost 4 bases, and 10 bases lay in between. CDR3: CASSLLTSTGELFF. CDR3 in DNA: TGCGCCAGCAGCCTCTTAACGAGCACCGGGGAGCTGTTTTTT.